The table lists the clone carrying this T cell receptor (beta chain) with many counts. What it binds is unknown. The repertoire came from unfractionated whole blood and reflected all unsorted peripheral T cells. cDNA was made from around 0.5 ug RNA using alpha and beta constant primers. Using multiplexing indices, alpha and beta chain libraries were generated apart by chain-specific third strand synthesis. Each cDNA molecule was barcoded, and a single primer pair amplified each chain. TCRdb reprocessed the 5' RACE reads with MiXCR, giving one entry per CDR3 protein. Among 17,000 or so distinct CDR3 sequences listed, over 5% were seen once. These data are taken from a study of HIV-infected patients and healthy controls. Study-wide points: HIV+ repertoires were severely depleted of MAIT alpha-chain CDR3s, unlike healthy controls. Untreated HIV+ repertoires had roughly threefold fewer distinct CDR3s and lower Shannon diversity than healthy controls.

V gave up 0 bases and J gave up 3 bases, with 6 bases separating them. This CDR3 is 13 amino acids long. Per the germline V gene, CDR1 is SGHDN and CDR2 is FVKESK. The chain is built from TRBV14 and TRBJ2-7; D perhaps matches TRBD1 (5 bases). Material for sequencing was blood. The clonotype originates from an adult in good health. Here the CDR3 reads CASSQDQGYEQYF. DNA for the CDR3: TGTGCCAGCAGCCAAGATCAGGGCTACGAGCAGTACTTC.